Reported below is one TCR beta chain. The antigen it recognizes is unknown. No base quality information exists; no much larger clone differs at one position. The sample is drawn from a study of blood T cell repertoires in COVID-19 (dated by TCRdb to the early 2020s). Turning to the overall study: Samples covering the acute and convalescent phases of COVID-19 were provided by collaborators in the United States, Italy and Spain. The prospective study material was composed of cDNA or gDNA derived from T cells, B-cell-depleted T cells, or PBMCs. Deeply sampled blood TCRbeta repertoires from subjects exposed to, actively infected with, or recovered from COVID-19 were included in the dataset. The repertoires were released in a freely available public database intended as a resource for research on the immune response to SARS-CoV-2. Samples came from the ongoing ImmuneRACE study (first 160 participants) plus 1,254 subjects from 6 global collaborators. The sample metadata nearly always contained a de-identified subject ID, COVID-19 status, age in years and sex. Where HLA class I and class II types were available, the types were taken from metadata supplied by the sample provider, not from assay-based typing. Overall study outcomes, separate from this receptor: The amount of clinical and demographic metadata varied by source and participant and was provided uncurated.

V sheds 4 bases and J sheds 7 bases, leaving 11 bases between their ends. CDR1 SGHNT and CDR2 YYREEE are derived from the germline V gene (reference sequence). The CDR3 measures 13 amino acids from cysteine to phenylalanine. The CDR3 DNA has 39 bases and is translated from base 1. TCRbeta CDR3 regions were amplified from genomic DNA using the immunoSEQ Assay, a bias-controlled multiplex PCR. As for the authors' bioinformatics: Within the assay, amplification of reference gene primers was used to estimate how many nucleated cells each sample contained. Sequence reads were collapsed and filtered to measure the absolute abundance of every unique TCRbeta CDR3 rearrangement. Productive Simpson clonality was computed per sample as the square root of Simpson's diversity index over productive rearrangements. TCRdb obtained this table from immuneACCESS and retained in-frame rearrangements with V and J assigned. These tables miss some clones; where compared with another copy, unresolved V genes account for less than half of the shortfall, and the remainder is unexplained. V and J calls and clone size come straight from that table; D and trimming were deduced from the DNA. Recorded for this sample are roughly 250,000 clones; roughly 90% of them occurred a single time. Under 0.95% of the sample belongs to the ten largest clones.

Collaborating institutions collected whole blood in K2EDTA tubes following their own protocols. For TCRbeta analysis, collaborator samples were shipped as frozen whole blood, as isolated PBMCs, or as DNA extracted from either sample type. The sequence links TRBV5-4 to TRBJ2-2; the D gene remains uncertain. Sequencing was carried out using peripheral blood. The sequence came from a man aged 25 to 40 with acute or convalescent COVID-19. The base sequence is TGTGCCAGCAGCCAAGAGCGCGACGGGGAGCTGTTTTTT. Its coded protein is CASSQERDGELFF.